The entry that follows covers one T cell receptor beta chain sequence. It has no known antigen specificity. Per-base qualities were not stored, and no clone one base away is much larger. This sample is part of a study of T cell responses to AZD1222 COVID-19 vaccine (dated by TCRdb to about 2021). For context, the study as a whole: TCR sequencing was performed for more than 230 trial participants, of whom about 200 were given two doses of AZD1222 and approximately 25 were given two doses of MenACWY control vaccine. Trial participants were enrolled into age subgroups of 18-55, 56-69 and 70-plus years, which contained approximately 150, 30 and 60 TCR-sequenced participants, respectively. Study-level results and caveats: Because no day 14 peak-response samples were available, the repertoires could be characterized only after the peak T cell response. After two AZD1222 doses, both the breadth and the depth of spike-specific TCRs were significantly higher than at day 0 and than in MenACWY recipients. In the small 56-69-year group, the increase in depth fell short of significance, most likely because of low power. The vaccine-associated CD4 TCRs covered the entire spike protein, and the dominant responses fell in regions 160-218 and 743-854. Reportedly, close to half of the unique spike-specific TCRs recognized epitopes lying outside the regions that are mutated in the B.1.351 and B.1.1.7 variants. Only five to seven AZD1222 recipients were SARS-CoV-2 seropositive at baseline, limiting conclusions about previously exposed vaccinees. Most participants were white British and females outnumbered males, and the authors suggested that clonal diversity may have been underestimated.

The CDR3 runs 18 amino acids, cysteine and phenylalanine included. The only DNA kept is the CDR3, 54 bases in frame from the first base. CDR1 MNHEY and CDR2 SVGEGT are derived from the germline V gene. Here V drops 3 bases and J drops 1 base, and the junction holds 13 bases not matched to any gene. The CDR3 regions of human TCRbeta chains were subjected to immunosequencing. As for how the authors treated the data: Repertoire TCRs were checked for matches against a reference library of SARS-CoV-2-specific TCRs that had been generated using the MIRA antigen-specificity platform. Breadth was defined as the fraction of unique TCRs that were SARS-CoV-2-associated. Depth was defined as the fraction of total T cells that were SARS-CoV-2-associated. Using the MIRA data, each spike-specific TCR was mapped to the spike region that the TCR reacts to and placed in a CD4 or CD8 class. Log10-transformed breadth and depth values were compared by one-way ANOVA with Sidak's multiple comparisons tests. TCRdb took this table from immuneACCESS and kept in-frame rearrangements with V and J called. Such tables lack part of the clones; where checked against another copy, unresolved V genes explain under half of the gap, and the rest is unexplained. V, J and clone size are taken as reported in that table, and D and trimming were inferred from the DNA itself. The sample table lists 15,000 or so clones, more than 70% of them with a count of one. Approximately 15% of the sample lies in the top ten.

The sample's time point label, in plain terms: about 28 days (+/-7) after the second vaccine dose. Because spike-specific TCR depth and breadth did not differ between the two schedules, AZD1222 recipients who got a second dose at roughly 4 weeks were pooled with those who got a second dose at roughly 12 weeks. The vaccinee samples were drawn from two UK trials, COV001 and COV002, one of which was a single-blind randomized controlled phase 2/3 trial testing AZD1222 (ChAdOx1 nCoV-19) in healthy adults. For TCRbeta chain sequencing, PBMC samples were collected from trial participants at day 0 and at day 28 after the second dose.

The sequence came from an adult who received the AZD1222 COVID-19 vaccine. The V and J genes are TRBV6-2 or TRBV6-3 and TRBJ1-1; 8 middle bases align to TRBD1. This specimen consisted of peripheral blood, obtained 28 days after the second AZD1222 dose. The CDR3 region reads CASSYDPQGARRNTEAFF. In nucleotides, the sequence is TGTGCCAGCAGTTATGACCCCCAGGGGGCGCGGAGGAACACTGAAGCTTTCTTT.